This is a list of T cell receptor beta chains from one sample in a study of blood T cell repertoires in COVID-19. TCRdb's copy holds only in-frame clones and misses some; the assay was immunoSEQ multiplex PCR. Here the sample spans over 200,000 clones, about four fifths being singletons. The sample was peripheral blood. These TCRs come from a man at least 80 years old with acute or convalescent COVID-19. The CDR3 runs from the conserved cysteine through the conserved F or W. A D gene is named only where the DNA matches it firmly. Rows may omit the clone size; those that give it use once, few, many or a size class.

size,length,J,V,D,DNA,CDR3
few,10,TRBJ2-5,TRBV18,.,TGTGCCAGCTCAGCTAATGTTGTGTACTTC,CASSANVVYF
.,13,TRBJ2-2,TRBV23-1,TRBD1,TGCGCCAGCAGGAGCAGGGGGACCGGGGAGCTGTTTTTT,CASRSRGTGELFF
.,16,TRBJ1-1,TRBV5-6,TRBD1,TGTGCCAGCAGCTGGGGGCCAGGACAGGGCGGAACTGAAGCTTTCTTT,CASSWGPGQGGTEAFF
.,14,TRBJ1-3,TRBV6-6,.,TGTGCCAGCAGGCTGTTCAGGGAGGGGAACACCATATATTTT,CASRLFREGNTIYF
.,14,TRBJ1-1,TRBV25-1,.,TGTGCCAGCACGAGGGGGGGAGGACGGACTGAAGCTTTCTTT,CASTRGGGRTEAFF
.,13,TRBJ2-7,TRBV7-8,.,TGTGCCAGCAGCTTAGCCAGCCCGGGCGAGCAGTACTTC,CASSLASPGEQYF
.,14,TRBJ2-2,TRBV18,.,TGTGCCAGCTCAAGGGGGTTGAACACCGGGGAGCTGTTTTTT,CASSRGLNTGELFF
once,14,TRBJ1-4,TRBV6-5,.,TGTGCCAGCAGTTGGGGCAGGGGAGATGAAAAACTGTTTTTT,CASSWGRGDEKLFF
.,19,TRBJ1-2,TRBV5-1,TRBD1,TGCGCCAGCAGCGGAGCACAGGGGAGCGAGGGTGTGAAGCATTATGGCTACACCTTC,CASSGAQGSEGVKHYGYTF
.,15,TRBJ2-7,TRBV4-2,TRBD2,TGTGCCAGCAGCCAAGATCTGCTAGCGGGGGGCGAGCAGTACTTC,CASSQDLLAGGEQYF
.,14,TRBJ2-3,TRBV3-1/TRBV3-2,.,TGTGCCAGCAGCCCTTTCGGTGGCACAGATACGCAGTATTTT,CASSPFGGTDTQYF
once,15,TRBJ2-5,TRBV3-1/TRBV3-2,TRBD1,TGTGCCAGCAGCCATTCAACAGGGGGCGGGGAGACCCAGTACTTC,CASSHSTGGGETQYF
.,12,TRBJ2-7,TRBV30,TRBD2,TGTGCCCGGGAGGACAACCCTTACGAGCAGTACTTC,CAREDNPYEQYF
.,14,TRBJ1-5,TRBV6-6,.,TGTGCCAGCAGTTTCCACAGGGTTGACCAGCCCCAGCATTTT,CASSFHRVDQPQHF
few,12,TRBJ2-7,TRBV12-3/TRBV12-4,TRBD2,TGTGCCAGCAGTTTATTATGGGAGGGCCTGTACTTC,CASSLLWEGLYF
.,12,TRBJ1-5,TRBV30,.,TGTGCCTGGAGTTCGTCCAATCAGCCCCAGCATTTT,CAWSSSNQPQHF
.,13,TRBJ2-5,TRBV25-1,.,TGTGCCAGCAGTGGACAGAGACGAGAGACCCAGTACTTC,CASSGQRRETQYF
.,17,TRBJ2-5,TRBV4-1,.,TGCGCCAGCAGCCAAGGCCAGGAAGGACTAATGGGAGAGACCCAGTACTTC,CASSQGQEGLMGETQYF